The 21 T cell receptor beta chains presented below share a single source sample, sequenced in a study of T cells in Graves' hyperthyroidism and ophthalmopathy. Researchers took RNA transcripts and amplified the TCR beta CDR3 regions from them. Researchers ran a first-round RT-PCR on the TCR CDR3 using the HTBI primer set. TCRdb re-called the multiplex PCR reads with MiXCR, one entry per CDR3 protein. The data contain about 300,000 distinct CDR3 sequences, around 20% of them singletons. The sequenced sample was blood. The source of these receptors is a man between 45 and 60 years old with Graves' ophthalmopathy.

This clonotype was seen at least ten times. The rearrangement links TRBV7-9 to TRBJ2-1; perhaps TRBD2 as D (6 bases). The V gene's germline CDR1 is SEHNR and CDR2 FQNEAQ (reference sequence). V dropped 5 bases and J dropped 9 bases, with 17 bases sitting between them. The CDR3 loop spans 14 amino acids. The CDR3 spells CASSLTGVVSEQFF. The CDR3 nucleotides read TGTGCCAGCAGCCTGACGGGAGTAGTGAGTGAGCAGTTCTTC.

V and J are TRBV4-2 and TRBJ1-4, with a weak D call TRBD1 (6 bases). Germline CDR1 LGHNA, CDR2 YNFKEQ. The V end was cut by 1 base, the J end by 5 bases, with 17 bases between. The length of the CDR3 is 17 residues. CDR3 nucleotides: TGTGCCAGCAGCCAAGTAACCCCCGGACAGTTAAATGAAAAACTGTTTTTT. This translates into CASSQVTPGQLNEKLFF.

This clonotype was counted many times. The J gene is TRBJ1-1, the V gene TRBV29-1, with D perhaps TRBD1 (6 bases). Trimming cost V 3 bases and J 3 bases, with 11 bases left between them. CDR1 and CDR2 from the germline V gene are SQVTM and ANQGSEA. The CDR3 contains 13 residues. The CDR3 bases are TGCAGCGTTGAGTACAGGGCTGACACTGAAGCTTTCTTT. Protein product: CSVEYRADTEAFF.

The table lists this clonotype with many counts. The rearrangement uses TRBV7-2 and TRBJ2-2; D is unclear. In germline, CDR1 is SGHTA, CDR2 FQGNSA. V dropped 1 base and J dropped 2 bases, with 8 bases sitting between them. The CDR3 sequence is 15 residues long. CDR3 protein: CASSLVSGNTGELFF. CDR3 coding DNA: TGTGCCAGCAGCTTAGTGTCAGGAAACACCGGGGAGCTGTTTTTT.

This clonotype was counted only a few times. The genes are TRBV12-3 or TRBV12-4 and TRBJ1-1; maybe TRBD1 (5 bases). There are 13 residues in the CDR3. V lost 7 bases, J lost 8 bases, and 17 bases lay in between. Here the CDR3 reads CASTPSGGEEAFF. The CDR3 DNA reads TGTGCCAGCACCCCTTCCGGGGGGGAGGAAGCTTTCTTT.

This chain joins TRBV19 and TRBJ2-7, with D possibly being TRBD2 (5 bases). CDR1 and CDR2 from the germline V gene are LNHDA and SQIVND (reference sequence). There are 15 residues in the CDR3. The V end lost 8 bases, the J end lost 3 bases, and 20 bases lay between the germline ends. CDR3 loop: CASSGRLIPLYEQYF. In nucleotides, the CDR3 is TGTGCCAGTTCGGGAAGGTTAATTCCACTCTACGAGCAGTACTTC.

This clonotype was counted between two and nine times. This sequence joins TRBV20-1 and TRBJ2-3, with 7 bases lining up with TRBD1. Germline CDR1 is DFQATT and CDR2 is SNEGSKA (reference sequence). The junction had 5 bases not matched to a gene; V was cut back by 0 bases and J by 5 bases. The CDR3 totals 14 residues. The CDR3 region has the DNA TGCAGTGCTAGAGATCACAGGGGTCAAGATACGCAGTATTTT. Its translation is CSARDHRGQDTQYF.

This clonotype showed up just a few times. The rearrangement joins TRBV29-1 to TRBJ2-7; 9 bases fit TRBD1. CDR1 SQVTM and CDR2 ANQGSEA come from the germline V gene. With 4 bases clipped from V and 5 bases from J, the junction kept 6 bases outside the gene matches. The CDR3 runs to 13 residues. CDR3 sequence (DNA): TGCAGCGTTGTTTTGGGACAGGGCCACGAGCAGTACTTC. This translates into CSVVLGQGHEQYF.

The chain recombines TRBV20-1 with TRBJ1-2, with 11 bases lining up with TRBD1. CDR3 length: 13 residues. Trimming at V came to 5 bases and at J to 7 bases, leaving 6 bases not matched to a gene. Germline CDR1 is DFQATT and CDR2 is SNEGSKA (reference sequence). The CDR3 DNA reads as TGCAGTGCTTGGGACAGGGGGACAGGTGGCTACACCTTC. Amino acid sequence: CSAWDRGTGGYTF.

This chain uses TRBV5-5 with TRBJ1-2, with D unclear. CDR3 length: 13 residues. The V and J ends lost 4 bases and 4 bases respectively, with 11 bases between them. Germline CDR1 reads SGHKS; CDR2 reads YYEKEE (reference sequence). Here the CDR3 DNA reads TGTGCCAGCAGCCCGAATGCGGTCTATGGCTACACCTTC. It translates to CASSPNAVYGYTF.

This rearrangement joins TRBV10-3 to TRBJ2-2; possibly TRBD1 for D (6 bases). Trimming pared 10 bases from V and 3 bases from J, leaving 18 bases between. In germline, CDR1 is ENHRY, CDR2 SYGVKD. The CDR3 has 15 amino acids. CDR3 coding DNA: TGTGCCACCTCCACGGTGTCAGGGGACACCGGGGAGCTGTTTTTT. Its translation: CATSTVSGDTGELFF.

The chain employs TRBV20-1 and TRBJ2-1, with 9 bases identical to TRBD2. V gave up 6 bases and J gave up 5 bases; unmatched junction bases: 8. CDR3 length: 14 amino acids. The V gene's germline CDR1 is DFQATT and CDR2 SNEGSKA (reference sequence). The DNA for the CDR3 is TGCAGTGCCCTAGCGGGAAGGAGAAACAATGAGCAGTTCTTC. This sequence encodes CSALAGRRNNEQFF.

The sample holds many counts of this clonotype. This chain links TRBV20-1 with TRBJ2-5; D might be TRBD1 or TRBD2, each matching 7 bases. CDR1 is DFQATT and CDR2 is SNEGSKA in the germline V gene (reference sequence). The CDR3 has 14 residues. V lost 6 bases and J lost 3, with 17 bases in between. In nucleotides, the CDR3 is TGCAGTGCGCAGACAGGGAGGGCCAAAGAGACCCAGTACTTC. This codes for CSAQTGRAKETQYF.

The gene calls are TRBV19 and TRBJ1-2; D is perhaps TRBD1 (5 bases). The ends were cut back, 7 bases at V and 0 bases at J, with 9 bases in the middle. Germline V gene data show CDR1 as LNHDA and CDR2 as SQIVND (reference sequence). CDR3 length equals 13 residues. CDR3: CASTLTANYGYTF. CDR3 DNA sequence: TGTGCCAGTACCTTGACAGCTAACTATGGCTACACCTTC.

This clonotype has ten or more counts. The chain joins TRBV12-3 or TRBV12-4 to TRBJ2-1, with 9 bases identical to TRBD2. Trimming at V came to 6 bases and at J to 13 bases, leaving 10 bases not matched to a gene. The CDR3 runs 13 residues. The CDR3 reads CASRSSGRSKQFF. The DNA of the CDR3 is TGTGCCAGCAGATCAAGCGGGAGGTCAAAACAGTTCTTC.

In this sample, this clonotype turned up a few times. The chain carries TRBV30 and TRBJ1-5, with D hard to call. The length of the CDR3 is 15 residues. The germline V gene has CDR1 GTSNPN and CDR2 SVGIG (reference sequence). Trimming took off 0 bases at V and 4 bases at J, with 13 bases between the two ends. The CDR3 sequence is CAWSVADSKNQPQHF. In DNA, the CDR3 is TGTGCCTGGAGTGTTGCGGACTCCAAGAATCAGCCCCAGCATTTT.

This clonotype was seen many times. V is TRBV30 and J is TRBJ1-5; perhaps TRBD1 as D (6 bases). V was clipped by 0 bases and J by 5 bases, with 8 bases between them. The CDR3 has 13 residues. Germline V CDR1 and CDR2: GTSNPN, SVGIG (reference sequence). CDR3 protein: CAWSVGGHQPQHF. CDR3 bases: TGTGCCTGGAGTGTAGGGGGACATCAGCCCCAGCATTTT.

Written as DNA, the CDR3 is TGCAGTGCTAGAGATCGTTTGGACAGGGAAGTCGATGAGCAGTTCTTC. Its translation is CSARDRLDREVDEQFF. This sequence joins TRBV20-1 and TRBJ2-1; 8 bases are shared with TRBD1. V gave up 0 bases and J gave up 8 bases; unmatched junction bases: 12. There are 16 residues in the CDR3. The germline CDR1 and CDR2 sequences are DFQATT and SNEGSKA (reference sequence).

This clonotype was recorded a few times. V usage is TRBV12-3 or TRBV12-4 and J usage is TRBJ2-2; D call uncertain. The CDR3 runs 16 residues. V was trimmed by 3 bases and J by 2 bases, leaving 13 bases between them. The CDR3 DNA sequence: TGTGCCAGCAGTTTTCCTGGGTCCCTTAACACCGGGGAGCTGTTTTTT. Translated, it gives CASSFPGSLNTGELFF.

Many counts were recorded for this clonotype. This chain links TRBV2 with TRBJ2-1; possibly TRBD2 for D (6 bases). Trimming stripped 8 bases from V and 5 bases from J, with 28 bases between. Germline CDR1 reads SNHLY; CDR2 reads FYNNEI. There are 18 residues in the CDR3. CDR3 loop: CASRGARVAVELHNEQFF. CDR3 sequence (DNA): TGTGCCAGCCGAGGGGCGCGAGTAGCGGTCGAACTTCACAATGAGCAGTTCTTC. The complete variable domain, with remaining parts taken from reference TRBV2 and TRBJ2-1, reads EPEVTQTPSHQVTQMGQEVILRCVPISNHLYFYWYRQILGQKVEFLVSFYNNEISEKSEIFDDQFSVERPDGSNFTLKIRSTKLEDSAMYFCASRGARVAVELHNEQFFGPGTRLTVL.

This clonotype appeared many times. The chain links TRBV6-1 to TRBJ2-5, with 11 bases aligning to TRBD2. Germline CDR1 MNHNS, CDR2 SASEGT. There are 18 residues in the CDR3. The junction had 12 bases not matched to a gene; V was cut back by 6 bases and J by 0 bases. The CDR3 bases are TGTGCCAGCAGCCGGGGGACTAGCGGTTCTCGGTACCAAGAGACCCAGTACTTC. Protein sequence: CASSRGTSGSRYQETQYF.